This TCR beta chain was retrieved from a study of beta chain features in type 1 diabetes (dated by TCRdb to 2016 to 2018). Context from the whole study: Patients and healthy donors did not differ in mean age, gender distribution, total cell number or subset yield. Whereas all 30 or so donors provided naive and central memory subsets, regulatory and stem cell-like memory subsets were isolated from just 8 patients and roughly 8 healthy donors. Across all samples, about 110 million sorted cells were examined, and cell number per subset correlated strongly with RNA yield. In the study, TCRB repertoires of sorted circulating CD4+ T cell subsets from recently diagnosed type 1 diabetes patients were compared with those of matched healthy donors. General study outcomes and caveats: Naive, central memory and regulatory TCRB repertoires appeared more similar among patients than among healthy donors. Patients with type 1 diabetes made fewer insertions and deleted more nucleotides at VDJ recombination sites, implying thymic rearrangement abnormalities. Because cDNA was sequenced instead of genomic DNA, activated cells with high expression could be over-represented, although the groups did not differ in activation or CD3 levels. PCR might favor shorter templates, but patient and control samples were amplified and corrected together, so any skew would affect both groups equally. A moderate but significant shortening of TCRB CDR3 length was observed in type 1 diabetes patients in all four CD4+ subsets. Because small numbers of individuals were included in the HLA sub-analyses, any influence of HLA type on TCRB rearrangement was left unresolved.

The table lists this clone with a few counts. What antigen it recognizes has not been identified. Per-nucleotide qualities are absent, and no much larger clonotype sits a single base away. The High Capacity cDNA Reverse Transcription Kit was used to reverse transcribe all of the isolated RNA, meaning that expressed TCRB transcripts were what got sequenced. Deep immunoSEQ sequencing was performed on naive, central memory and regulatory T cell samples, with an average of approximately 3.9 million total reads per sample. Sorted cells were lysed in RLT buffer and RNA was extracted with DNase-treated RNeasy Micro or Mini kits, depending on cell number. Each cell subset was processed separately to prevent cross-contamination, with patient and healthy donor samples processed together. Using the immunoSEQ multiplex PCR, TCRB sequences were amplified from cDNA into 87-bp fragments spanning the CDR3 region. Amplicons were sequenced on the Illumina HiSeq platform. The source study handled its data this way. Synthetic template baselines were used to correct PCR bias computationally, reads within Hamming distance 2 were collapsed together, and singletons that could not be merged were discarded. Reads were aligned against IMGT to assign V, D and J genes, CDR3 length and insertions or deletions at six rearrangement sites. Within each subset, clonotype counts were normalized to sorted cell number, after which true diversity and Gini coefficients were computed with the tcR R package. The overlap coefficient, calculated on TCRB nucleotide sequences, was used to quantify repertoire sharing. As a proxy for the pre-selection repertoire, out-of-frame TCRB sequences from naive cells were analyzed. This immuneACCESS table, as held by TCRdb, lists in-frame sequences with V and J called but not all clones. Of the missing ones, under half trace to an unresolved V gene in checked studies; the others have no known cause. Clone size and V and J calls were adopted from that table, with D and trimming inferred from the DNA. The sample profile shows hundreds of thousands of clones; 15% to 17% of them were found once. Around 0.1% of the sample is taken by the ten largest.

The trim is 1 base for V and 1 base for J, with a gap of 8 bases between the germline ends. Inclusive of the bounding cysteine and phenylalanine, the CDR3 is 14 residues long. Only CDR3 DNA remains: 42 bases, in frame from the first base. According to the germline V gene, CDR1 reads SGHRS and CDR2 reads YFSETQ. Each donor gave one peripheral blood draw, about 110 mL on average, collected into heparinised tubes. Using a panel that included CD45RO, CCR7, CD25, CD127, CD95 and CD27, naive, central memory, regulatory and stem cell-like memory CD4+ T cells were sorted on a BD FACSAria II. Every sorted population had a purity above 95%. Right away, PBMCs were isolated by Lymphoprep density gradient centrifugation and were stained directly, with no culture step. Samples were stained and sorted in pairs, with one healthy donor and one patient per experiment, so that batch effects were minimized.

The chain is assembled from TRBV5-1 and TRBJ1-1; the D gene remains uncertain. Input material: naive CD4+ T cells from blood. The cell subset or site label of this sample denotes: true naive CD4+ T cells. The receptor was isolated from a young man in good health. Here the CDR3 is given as CASSLLGGNTEAFF. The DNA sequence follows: TGCGCCAGCAGCTTGCTTGGAGGGAACACTGAAGCTTTCTTT.